This note documents a single TCR beta chain sequence. Its antigen is not yet known. No much larger clone is present one base from it, and per-base qualities are unavailable. Library prep was done by the immunoSEQ multiplex PCR assay. A mixture of 60 forward primers for TCR Vbeta segments and 13 reverse primers for TCR Jbeta segments was used in the multiplex PCR. Amplification of the CDR3 region of rearranged TCR beta genes was performed with a multiplex PCR assay on genomic DNA. The amplified TCR beta libraries were sequenced on the Illumina HiSeq System as 87-base-pair reads. The source study handled its data this way. A later analysis counted some 74 million unique TCR beta chains across the 666 repertoires, and 10 million to 11 million of these chains were shared by at least two donors. To remove PCR and sequencing errors, raw reads were error-corrected and collapsed into unique sequences using a nearest-neighbor algorithm that merged closely related sequences. Alignment of CDR3 sequences to IMGT reference sequences was used to assign V, D and J gene segments. Each retained sequence needed at least a six-nucleotide match to both a V gene segment and a J gene segment. Rearrangements were called productive when the CDR3 lacked stop codons and stayed in frame with V and J; all others were non-productive. CDR3 was defined according to IMGT convention as the region running from the second conserved V-encoded cysteine to the conserved J-encoded phenylalanine. Sequences without an unambiguous match to a single V gene segment were excluded from the earlier analysis of about 600 of the donors. In an earlier analysis of some 590 of the donors, a V segment was called functional when productive rearrangements were above 56.7%, and segregating when the standard deviation between donors exceeded 5%. To diagnose cytomegalovirus status from the catalog of TCR beta chain sequences, a statistical classification framework was built. In a later analysis, TCR nucleotide sequences were compared against IMGT/GENE-DB human TR gene sequences so that V and J genes could be assigned. In a later analysis, CDR3 sequences and most-parsimonious VDJ recombination scenarios were assigned using the TCRdist pipeline. In a later analysis, each TCR beta chain was defined by its CDR3 amino acid sequence together with its V-gene family, and reads lacking a unique V-gene family were excluded. In a later analysis, around 650 highly shared, low-generation-probability nucleotide sequences were removed to address suspected cross-contamination and a sequencing artifact. A later analysis calculated a clonal expansion index for each public chain from normalized within-repertoire ranks of inferred template counts. In a later analysis, generation probabilities were computed with a VDJ recombination model fitted to out-of-frame rearrangements, and the resulting probabilities were checked against IGoR. Hypergeometric tests were used in a later analysis to score TCR-TCR, TCR-HLA and TCR-CMV co-occurrence, with a repertoire-size bias correction applied to the TCR pairs. To estimate false discovery rates, a later analysis permuted the HLA or CMV assignments 20 times. In a later analysis, co-occurring TCRs were grouped using DBSCAN, and TCRdist sequence similarity was added for clustering within HLA-allele-positive subsets. For co-occurrence clustering, repertoires with fewer than 30,000 or more than 120,000 public chains were excluded, along with several repertoires with anomalous nucleotide sharing. What TCRdb holds here is the immuneACCESS table cut down to in-frame rearrangements. Part of the clones is not present; checked against another copy, under half of the missing clones reflect an unresolved V gene, and the others are unexplained. V and J calls and clone size are copied from that table; D and trimming were computed from the DNA. The sample table shows about 220,000 clones, and around four fifths are seen once. 0.71% of the sample belongs to the ten largest clones.

This specimen comes from a study of cytomegalovirus exposure and HLA in healthy donors (dated by TCRdb to the late 2010s). Background on the whole study: An earlier analysis of under 600 of the donors reported approximately 290 Gb of sequence data and 117 million unique TCR beta sequences from 190 million or so T cells. To predict cytomegalovirus infection status, the study combined high-throughput TCR immunosequencing, statistical association of individual TCRs with disease status, and machine learning. A later analysis re-analyzed previously published TCR beta repertoires from 500 to 700 donors and added high-resolution HLA genotyping to study TCR occurrence patterns. To decide whether each TCR beta V gene segment behaved as functional or pseudogenic, an earlier analysis of nearly 600 of the donors relied on high-throughput TCR beta sequencing. HLA typing covered class I and class II loci at four-digit resolution. Of the roughly 400 genotyped donors, roughly 85% fell in the genetic ancestry cluster associated with self-reported Caucasian donors. Roughly 5 DR-DQ haplotypes were handled as single units for association and clustering because linkage in the cohort was strong. Using immunosequencing, the study profiled T cell repertoires from around 680 subjects and related those repertoires to cytomegalovirus serostatus. Typing coverage differed by locus: A, B, C, DRB1 and DQB1 were typed in about 620-630 donors, DQA1 in approximately 520, DPA1 in 600 to 610, and DPB1 in 450 to 480. Rather than drawing on any new phenotypic data, the later analysis identified candidate immune exposures from TCR beta sequences and the way those sequences occurred across donors. An early release that covered 640 HLA-typed donors contained about 290 gigabases of sequencing data and 75 million to 100 million unique TCR sequences. Alongside the repertoire data, information on donor age, sex, ethnicity and CMV serostatus was compiled. The study aimed to test whether cataloging public T cell receptors could reveal signatures of past pathogen exposure. In addition to the first cohort of around 670 subjects, a separate validation cohort of approximately 110 different subjects was used. Among approximately 370 genotyped donors of the cohort, an average of around 250,000 unique TCR beta nucleotide sequences was sequenced per donor, of which 15% to 20% were non-productive. A later genetic analysis took genome-wide SNP genotypes for about three fifths of the roughly 700 donors and used that subset as a discovery cohort. Every discovery cohort repertoire had been produced on one sequencing platform.

The cohort comprised some 700 healthy bone marrow donors. At the time of sampling, every cohort member was nominally healthy, though immune exposures that went unrecorded were likely present. The donor was CMV seronegative and was included in the group of around 320 seronegative cohort members. Every donor gave a peripheral blood sample, and the peripheral blood mononuclear cells from that sample were used for TCR beta sequencing. Genomic DNA extraction from the blood cell samples was performed with the Qiagen DNeasy Blood Extraction Kit. From its cysteine to its phenylalanine, the CDR3 spans 16 amino acids. Here the CDR3 DNA is all that survives: 48 bases in frame from base 1. Broad study findings and their caveats: V-gene and J-gene trimming of TCR beta chains was associated with a missense DCLRE1C variant in a later genetic analysis, and the association was replicated in an independent cohort. A few of the identified cytomegalovirus-associated TCR beta chains were confirmed in vitro to be specific for cytomegalovirus antigens. According to a later analysis, most CMV-associated TCR beta chains appeared to be HLA-restricted, and the HLA associations seemed to be driven largely by CMV exposure. The sequencing pipeline was judged likely to have produced a cluster of highly shared sequence variants as a technical artifact. In this cohort, only TCR beta chains were sequenced, and detectable features were limited by the absence of alpha or paired-chain data. Correlated functional status among segregating V segments might be attributable to linkage disequilibrium, but an unknown experimental factor could not be ruled out. At a false discovery rate of 0.05, a later analysis linked fewer than 20,000 TCR beta sequences to specific HLA alleles. Presence/absence analyses assumed roughly uniform sequencing depth across donors, an assumption that may not hold. An earlier analysis of several hundred of the donors showed that most TCR beta V segments appeared in productive rearrangements either about 87% or about 30% of the time, which broadly matched IMGT annotations. Cytomegalovirus status was reported to be diagnosed by the classifier with high specificity and sensitivity in both the original and validation cohorts. A further reported finding was that TCR beta sequences accurately predicted the HLA-A and HLA-B alleles for most subjects in the first cohort. Several of the top co-occurrence clusters appeared to be linked to parvovirus B19, influenza, CMV and Epstein-Barr virus, according to a later analysis. A later genetic analysis reported fewer N-insertions in productive TCRs among donors in an Asian-associated ancestry cluster than the roughly 720-donor mean. The authors suggested that the approach could potentially be extended to other disease states and immunological phenotypes. In a later analysis, TCR association rates were found to vary across HLA loci, with the most associated TCRs seen for DRB1 alleles and the fewest for HLA-C alleles. When HLA alleles, especially DR and DQ, strongly co-occurred, attributing TCR associations to individual alleles was difficult. A total of 150 to 200 TCR beta chains were listed by the study as associated with cytomegalovirus. CMV serostatus was the only immune exposure information available for the cohort. Because the 87-base-pair reads could not distinguish some IMGT-functional V segments, including TRBV6-2 and TRBV6-3, those segments were excluded. Because counts were too low, 15 to 20 rarely observed V segments, including chromosome 9 orphons, were excluded from the earlier analysis of several hundred of the donors. Most TCR sequences were seen in very few donors, while some public TCRs were found in many individuals. Because some donors lacked HLA typing at each locus, the association tests relied only on the typed subset. In a later analysis, HLA-associated TCR beta chains were found to be more clonally expanded and to have lower generation probabilities than equally common non-associated chains.

The clonotype originates from a boy aged 2 to 9 in good health and CMV-seronegative. This chain joins TRBV21-1 to TRBJ2-7; the table gives TRBD2 as D, unverified against the DNA. TRBV21-1 is assigned pseudogene status. The sequencing input was PBMCs. CDR3 protein: CASSPVGCIETYEQYF. The nucleotides are TGTGCCAGCAGCCCGGTTGGTTGCATAGAGACCTACGAGCAGTACTTC.